This T cell receptor (beta chain) was profiled in a study of cytomegalovirus exposure and HLA in healthy donors (dated by TCRdb to the late 2010s). Study-level background: According to a later analysis, the approximately 130 validation repertoires were produced on the same platform as the roughly 720 repertoires of the first cohort. Along with the approximately 700-subject first cohort, a separate validation cohort of roughly 110 different subjects was used. High-throughput TCR immunosequencing, statistical association of individual TCRs with disease status, and machine learning were combined to predict cytomegalovirus infection status. The study was designed to test whether signatures of past pathogen exposure could be identified by cataloging public T cell receptors.

Separate from the roughly 650-subject first cohort, the validation cohort of 95 to 150 subjects was the group to which the donors belonged. CDR1 SGDLS and CDR2 YYNGEE are derived from the germline V gene. The CDR3 starts with the cysteine, ends with the phenylalanine, and has 15 residues. The retained sequence is limited to the CDR3, 45 bases, with the frame set at the first base. V is cut back by 3 bases and J by 6 bases, with 11 bases in the junction unmatched. On the study overall, not on this receptor specifically: In a later analysis, TCRs clustered in the first cohort were found to also tend to co-occur in the 130 or so validation repertoires, with 90% to 95% of cluster scores above 0. The authors suggested that the approach could potentially be extended to other disease states and immunological phenotypes. All 120 or so repertoires were used to score co-occurrence in the validation cohort in a later analysis, because that analysis had no HLA typing for the cohort. The study gave a list of about 150 TCR beta chains associated with cytomegalovirus. Cytomegalovirus status was reported to be diagnosed by the classifier with high specificity and sensitivity in both the original and validation cohorts. While some public TCRs were present in many individuals, most TCR sequences turned up only very rarely across donors. In vitro tests confirmed that three of the cytomegalovirus-associated TCR beta chains recognize cytomegalovirus antigens.

Comment on this clone: What this receptor recognizes is not known. No quality values exist for individual bases; no much larger clone is one base distant.

The receptor library was made with the immunoSEQ multiplex PCR assay. Turning to the authors' computational methods: A statistical classification framework was developed to diagnose cytomegalovirus status using the catalog of TCR beta chain sequences. Imported from immuneACCESS, the table was reduced by TCRdb to in-frame sequences with V and J called. These copies leave out some clones; in studies compared against another copy, an unresolved V gene accounts for under half, and the cause of the remainder is not known. The D gene and trimming were derived from the DNA, and the V and J assignments and clone size from that table. This sample is represented by 150,000 to 200,000 clones; approximately 86% of them were singletons. The ten largest clones take up less than 3.5% of the sample.

The receptor's source is a young man in good health and CMV-seropositive. Sample: PBMCs. The rearrangement joined TRBV9 to TRBJ1-2, and 7 junctional nucleotides match TRBD1. In nucleotide form, the sequence is TGTGCCAGCAGCGCAGAAAGGGGGCTTGTGGATGGCTACACCTTC. Its translation reads: CASSAERGLVDGYTF. The full variable domain, with segments outside the CDR3 supplied by the reference TRBV9 and TRBJ1-2 proteins, appears as DSGVTQTPKHLITATGQRVTLRCSPRSGDLSVYWYQQSLDQGLQFLIQYYNGEERAKGNILERFSAQQFPDLHSELNLSSLELGDSALYFCASSAERGLVDGYTFGSGTRLTVV.